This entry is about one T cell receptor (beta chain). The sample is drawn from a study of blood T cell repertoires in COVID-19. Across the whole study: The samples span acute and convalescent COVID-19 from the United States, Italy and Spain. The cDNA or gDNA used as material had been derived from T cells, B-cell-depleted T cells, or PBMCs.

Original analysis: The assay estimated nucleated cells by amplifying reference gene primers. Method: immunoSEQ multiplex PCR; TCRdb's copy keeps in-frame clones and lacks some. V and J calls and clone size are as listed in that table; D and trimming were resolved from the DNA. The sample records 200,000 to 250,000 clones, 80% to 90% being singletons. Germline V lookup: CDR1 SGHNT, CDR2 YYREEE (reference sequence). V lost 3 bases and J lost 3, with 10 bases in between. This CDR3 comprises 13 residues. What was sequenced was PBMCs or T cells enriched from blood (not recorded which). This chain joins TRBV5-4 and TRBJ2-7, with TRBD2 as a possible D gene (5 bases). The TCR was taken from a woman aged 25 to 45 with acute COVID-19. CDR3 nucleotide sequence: TGTGCCAGCAGCTCCGGGAATCTCTACGAGCAGTACTTC. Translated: CASSSGNLYEQYF.